This TCR beta chain is drawn from a study of T cell responses to AZD1222 COVID-19 vaccine. The method was immunoSEQ multiplex PCR; TCRdb's version includes in-frame clones alone and lacks a portion of them. The profile shows some 120,000 clones, around 87% of them singletons. CDR1 SGHDT and CDR2 YYEEEE come from the germline V gene. The V end was cut by 4 bases, the J end by 4 bases, with 13 bases between. The CDR3 extends over 14 amino acids. Sample: peripheral blood, taken on day 0 of AZD1222 vaccination. The TCR was taken from an adult in good health. V usage is TRBV5-6 and J usage is TRBJ2-3; D ambiguous. CDR3 in DNA: TGTGCCAGCAGCCCACCGCAAGCCTCAGATACGCAGTATTTT. The encoded protein is CASSPPQASDTQYF.